The present entry profiles one T cell receptor (beta chain) with its context. Its antigen is unknown. The data derive from a study of vaccination and CD4 T cells after COVID-19. Overall study: The control cultures got either a CEFX pool, an HIV-1 Nef pool, or no peptide at all.

The Oncomine TCR Beta short-read assay sequenced DNA from cultured CD4+ T cells. One entry per CDR3 protein, called by TCRdb with MiXCR from the PCR reads. The data contain around 19,000 distinct CDR3 sequences, 53% of them seen just once; the ten biggest clones take up around a sixth. Treatment reported: roughly 10-day PBMC culture with coronavirus spike peptide pools or control peptides (ViraFEST assay). There are 14 residues in the CDR3. Germline V gene data show CDR1 as SGHRS and CDR2 as YFSETQ. V lost 4 bases to trimming and J lost 4 bases, with 14 bases between them. Study-wide findings and caveats: A median approximately 83% of convalescent patients' SARS-CoV-2-reactive clones emerged only after vaccination.

The chain uses TRBV5-1 and TRBJ1-2, with D maybe TRBD1 (5 bases). The TCR was taken from a human donor who had recovered from COVID-19. Sequenced material: CD4+ T cells from blood, cultured in vitro, taken before SARS-CoV-2 vaccination. The DNA of the CDR3 is TGCGCCAGCAGCCTCGGGGACGGCCCCTATGGCTACACCTTC. Its translation is CASSLGDGPYGYTF.